Following are 20 T cell receptor beta chains from one sample sequenced in a study of human T cells and chemical hapten exposure. TCRdb redid the calling of the RACE reads with MiXCR, one entry per CDR3 protein. The sample holds roughly 84,000 distinct CDR3 sequences; 10% to 11% are singletons and the top ten take over 3.5%. Noted time point: patch test 3, about 24 weeks after DPC sensitization. Specified treatment: therapeutic diphenylcyclopropenone sensitization with weekly scalp DPC. The sample in question was whole blood, obtained in connection with sensitization to the hapten diphenylcyclopropenone (DPC). The origin of the receptors is a woman between 50 and 59 years old with alopecia areata. Some clones in this sample may be carry-over from other donors' samples.

This clonotype appeared a few times. The V gene is TRBV29-1, the J gene TRBJ2-3; TRBD2 might be the D (6 bases). CDR1 and CDR2 from the germline V gene are SQVTM and ANQGSEA. V lost 1 base, J lost 5 bases, and 7 bases lay in between. CDR3 length: 12 residues. This chain's CDR3 is CSVEGGVDTQYF. The CDR3 nucleotides read TGCAGCGTTGAAGGGGGGGTAGATACGCAGTATTTT.

Details on this clonotype: This may arise from a read error, as a much more abundant clone is one base away. The V and J genes are TRBV25-1 and TRBJ1-3, with D unresolved. V dropped 4 bases and J dropped 11 bases, with 15 bases sitting between them. The CDR3 totals 13 residues. Germline loops: CDR1 MGHDK, CDR2 SYGVNS. The CDR3 coding sequence is TGTGCCAGCAGTGTACCGGCATCGAATGCCATATATTTT. Translated: CASSVPASNAIYF.

This clonotype has a handful of counts. Its ends do not fully match the called genes, so a read error is possible. The chain uses TRBV7-9 and TRBJ2-2, with 8 bases matching TRBD2. Germline CDR1 reads SEHNR; CDR2 reads FQNEAQ (reference sequence). The CDR3 consists of 16 residues. The CDR3 DNA reads as TGTGCCAGTAGCTTAGCTGGAGCGGGAGTTACCGGGGAGCTGTTTTTT. Protein product: CASSLAGAGVTGELFF.

This clonotype was detected many times. This rearrangement joins TRBV20-1 to TRBJ2-3; 7 positions agree with TRBD1. There are 14 residues in the CDR3. Losses at the gene ends were 1 base for V and 2 bases for J; bases not matched to a gene: 3. Germline V gene data show CDR1 as DFQATT and CDR2 as SNEGSKA (reference sequence). CDR3 in DNA: TGCAGTGCTAGAGTTGGGACAGCCACAGATACGCAGTATTTT. This encodes CSARVGTATDTQYF.

The J gene is TRBJ2-7, the V gene TRBV19, with D maybe TRBD2 (6 bases). Germline V gives CDR1 LNHDA, CDR2 SQIVND (reference sequence). The CDR3 runs to 13 residues. V was trimmed by 9 bases and J by 3 bases, leaving 15 bases between them. The CDR3 DNA reads TGTGCCAGCCCGGGGCTAGCGCACTACGAGCAGTACTTC. Translation gives CASPGLAHYEQYF.

The chain carries TRBV28 and TRBJ1-2, with TRBD1 matching 9 bases. This CDR3 is 15 amino acids long. Per germline, CDR1 MDHEN and CDR2 SYDVKM. After removal of 6 bases from V and 6 bases from J, the junction contained 11 bases not matched to a gene. The CDR3 coding sequence is TGTGCCAGCAGCTCCCCTACAGGGGGCAGGGATGGCTACACCTTC. Amino acids: CASSSPTGGRDGYTF.

This clonotype was seen a few times. The V call is TRBV18, the J call TRBJ1-3; no clear D. The germline V gene has CDR1 KGHSH and CDR2 LQKENI. This CDR3 contains 17 residues. V was cut by 2 bases and J by 0 bases, with 14 bases left in between. The CDR3 is CASSPEVGGYSGNTIYF. Here the CDR3 DNA reads TGTGCCAGCTCACCAGAAGTAGGCGGCTACTCTGGAAACACCATATATTTT.

This clonotype was found many times. This chain uses TRBV7-6 with TRBJ2-7, with D unclear. The V gene lost 3 bases and the J gene lost 5 bases, with 11 bases spanning the gap. CDR1 is SGHVS and CDR2 is FNYEAQ in the germline V gene. This CDR3 spans 13 amino acids. For the CDR3, the DNA is TGTGCCAGCAGCTTGGACGTTCCCCACGAGCAGTACTTC. Amino acids: CASSLDVPHEQYF.

This clonotype was counted ten times or more. V gene TRBV5-5 combines with J gene TRBJ2-7; D is tentatively TRBD1 or TRBD2 (6 bases each). Per germline, CDR1 SGHKS and CDR2 YYEKEE (reference sequence). V was shortened by 0 bases and J by 5 bases, with 15 bases between the two germline ends. The CDR3 runs 15 residues. The CDR3 nucleotides are TGTGCCAGCAGCTTGGATCCGGGGGCGGGGAACGAGCAGTACTTC. Amino acid sequence: CASSLDPGAGNEQYF.

This clonotype was found many times. J is TRBJ2-1 and V is TRBV20-1, with 13 positions matching TRBD2. Germline CDR1 is DFQATT and CDR2 is SNEGSKA (reference sequence). The CDR3 is 14 residues long. V was clipped by 3 bases and J by 9 bases; unmatched bases: 5. The CDR3 protein is CSASGTSGKVEQFF. The CDR3, as DNA: TGCAGTGCTAGCGGGACTAGCGGGAAGGTTGAGCAGTTCTTC.

This clonotype was found many times. The chain links TRBV4-2 to TRBJ2-7; no clear D. Germline CDR1 and CDR2: LGHNA and YNFKEQ. This CDR3 contains 13 residues. Trimming shortened V by 4 bases and J by 4 bases, and 11 bases separated the two germline ends. The CDR3, as DNA: TGTGCCAGCAGCCCGGCGGCTCGATACGAGCAGTACTTC. It yields the protein CASSPAARYEQYF.

This clonotype showed up many times. The chain uses TRBV29-1 and TRBJ2-7; D gene unclear. Trimming stripped 6 bases from V and 3 bases from J, with 6 bases between. The germline V gene encodes CDR1 SQVTM and CDR2 ANQGSEA. The CDR3 consists of 10 residues. The CDR3 nucleotides read TGCAGCGTCCAGGACTACGAGCAGTACTTC. It encodes CSVQDYEQYF.

This clonotype was detected many times. The rearrangement joins TRBV6-6 to TRBJ2-2; D might be TRBD1 (6 bases). The germline gives CDR1 MNHNY, CDR2 SVGAGI (reference sequence). This CDR3 contains 14 residues. V was cut by 5 bases and J by 1 base, with 8 bases left in between. CDR3 sequence reads: CASSGGGNTGELFF. The DNA of the CDR3 is TGTGCCAGCAGTGGGGGCGGGAACACCGGGGAGCTGTTTTTT.

The sample holds many counts of this clonotype. The chain uses TRBV6-2 or TRBV6-3 and TRBJ2-5, with no clear D. The CDR3 totals 15 residues. In germline, CDR1 is MNHEY, CDR2 SVGEGT. The V end was cut by 0 bases, the J end by 2 bases, with 10 bases between. The CDR3 DNA follows: TGTGCCAGCAGTTACTCGTCCTCGCGGCAAGAGACCCAGTACTTC. Translated: CASSYSSSRQETQYF.

The chain couples TRBV7-3 to TRBJ2-2; TRBD2 matches 12 bases. Unmatched junction bases numbered 5, after V lost 5 bases and J lost 4 bases. The germline CDR1 and CDR2 sequences are SGHTA and FQGTGA. CDR3 size: 16 residues. The DNA for the CDR3 is TGTGCCAGCAGCCCATCGACTAGCGGGAGCACCGGGGAGCTGTTTTTT. It encodes CASSPSTSGSTGELFF.

In nucleotides, the CDR3 is TGCAGCGCTATCCTCGGACAGGGAGTCAACGAGCAGTACTTC. Translating gives CSAILGQGVNEQYF. The chain couples TRBV29-1 to TRBJ2-7, with 8 bases aligning to TRBD1. This CDR3 spans 14 amino acids. Per the germline V gene, CDR1 is SQVTM and CDR2 is ANQGSEA. The V and J ends lost 7 bases and 5 bases, in that order; junction bases with no gene match: 13.

The sample holds many counts of this clonotype. V is TRBV5-5 and J is TRBJ1-2; no clear D gene. The CDR3 sequence is 16 residues long. With 4 bases removed from V and 3 bases from J, the gap between germline ends came to 19 bases. The germline V gene has CDR1 SGHKS and CDR2 YYEKEE (reference sequence). CDR3 amino acids: CASSPTRGPVDYGYTF. CDR3 sequence (DNA): TGTGCCAGCAGCCCTACCCGAGGGCCGGTGGACTATGGCTACACCTTC. The variable domain in full, with the rest retrieved from reference TRBV5-5 and TRBJ1-2, is DAGVTQSPTHLIKTRGQQVTLRCSPISGHKSVSWYQQVLGQGPQFIFQYYEKEERGRGNFPDRFSARQFPNYSSELNVNALLLGDSALYLCASSPTRGPVDYGYTFGSGTRLTVV.

The sample holds many counts of this clonotype. The rearrangement links TRBV2 to TRBJ2-2; D is undetermined. The CDR3 has 13 residues. Germline lookup yields CDR1 SNHLY and CDR2 FYNNEI. Trimming cost V 6 bases and J 4 bases, with 9 bases left between them. CDR3 loop: CASSPGFTGELFF. In DNA, the CDR3 is TGTGCCAGCAGCCCCGGGTTCACCGGGGAGCTGTTTTTT.

In its sample, this clonotype was seen a few times. The chain recombines TRBV29-1 with TRBJ2-1, with D perhaps matching TRBD2 (6 bases). V was cut by 0 bases and J by 14 bases, with 17 bases left in between. Per germline, CDR1 SQVTM and CDR2 ANQGSEA. The CDR3 is made up of 13 amino acids. The CDR3 DNA sequence: TGCAGCGTTGAAGATTCGGGACTGTCGAGGAAGTTCTTC. This gives the protein CSVEDSGLSRKFF.

This clonotype was recorded a few times. The chain uses TRBV23-1 and TRBJ1-6, with no clear D. TRBV23-1 is placed among ORFs of uncertain function. The V and J ends lost 1 base and 7 bases respectively, with 8 bases between them. This CDR3 has 14 residues. The CDR3 DNA follows: TGCGCCAGCAGTCAATTTCCGGGGAATTCACCCCTCCACTTT. It encodes CASSQFPGNSPLHF.